The clone carrying this T cell receptor beta chain was counted between two and nine times. The antigen is unknown. This CDR3 contains 15 residues. Germline V CDR1 and CDR2: MNHNY, SVGAGI (reference sequence). The V end was cut by 2 bases, the J end by 4 bases, with 14 bases between. The sample originates from a study of glioma-infiltrating T cells. Notes on the study in general: Gliomas, especially low-grade, showed above-expected tissue-blood divergence; non-neoplastic patients showed below. Tissue and blood shared very few CDR3 sequences.

The iRepertoire nested amplicon-rescue multiplex PCR amplified TCR alpha and beta CDR3s from RNA. Tissue mRNA or PBMC total RNA, roughly 90-450 ng, went into one-step reverse transcription and amplification. TCRdb re-called the multiplex PCR reads with MiXCR, one entry per CDR3 protein. This table holds over 120,000 distinct CDR3 sequences, about two fifths found once. The V call is TRBV6-6, the J call TRBJ1-2; D remains unclear. The TCR was taken from a human donor with low-grade glioma or glioblastoma, undergoing nonglioma brain surgery, or in good health (not recorded which). Sequenced material: glioma tissue, nonneoplastic brain tissue, or PBMCs (not recorded which). The CDR3 coding sequence is TGTGCCAGCAGTTACAGGCCACTTAATTCCTATGGCTACACCTTC. Translation gives CASSYRPLNSYGYTF.